The T cell receptor beta chain under discussion was sequenced for a study of blood T cell repertoires in COVID-19. Study in general: Some COVID-19 samples were acute and others convalescent; all came from the United States, Italy and Spain. The cDNA or gDNA used as material had been derived from T cells, B-cell-depleted T cells, or PBMCs.

This CDR3 is built from 17 residues. V was pared by 4 bases and J by 5 bases, with 23 bases between. Germline CDR1 SGDLS, CDR2 YYNGEE. Source study methods: By means of reference gene primer amplification, nucleated cell counts were estimated. TCRdb's table, derived via immunoSEQ multiplex PCR, lists solely in-frame clones and lacks some. V, J and clone size are those of that table, while D and trimming were read from the DNA. This table has about 150,000 clones, 84% appearing once. The chain recombines TRBV9 with TRBJ2-3, with D perhaps TRBD2 (7 bases). Sequencing used peripheral blood. This receptor was obtained from a man in his 70s with acute or convalescent COVID-19. CDR3: CASSLRGAGVEVDTQYF. The CDR3 DNA sequence: TGTGCCAGCAGCCTCCGGGGGGCGGGAGTGGAGGTAGATACGCAGTATTTT.